These 2 T cell receptor beta chains came from one sample sequenced in a study of beta chain features in type 1 diabetes. Points from the study as a whole: In every one of the four CD4+ subsets, TCRB CDR3s were moderately but significantly shorter in Type 1 diabetes patients.

Expressed TCRB transcripts were sequenced after all isolated RNA was converted to cDNA. Clones were read by immunoSEQ multiplex PCR, and TCRdb kept only the in-frame ones, dropping some. The sample includes hundreds of thousands of clones, 11% to 15% of them seen just once. These receptors lack a known antigen. Sequencing was performed on naive CD4+ T cells from blood. These receptors all come from a young man with type 1 diabetes.

A few counts support this clone. The chain combines TRBV6-5 with TRBJ2-6, with D possibly being TRBD1 or TRBD2 (6 bases each). CDR3 length: 15 amino acids. Trimming stripped 7 bases from V and 2 bases from J, with 12 bases between. Germline V gene data show CDR1 as MNHEY and CDR2 as SVGAGI. CDR3 DNA: TGTGCCAGCAACGTAGGGGGGACTGGGGCCAACGTCCTGACTTTC. Its translation is CASNVGGTGANVLTF.

This clone was picked up one time. The DNA for the CDR3 is TGTGCCAGCAGTTTAAGGACTAGCGAATACAATGAGCAGTTCTTC. Amino acids: CASSLRTSEYNEQFF. The chain uses TRBV27 and TRBJ2-1; 9 bases line up with TRBD2. The CDR3 is made up of 15 amino acids. Unmatched junction bases numbered 3, after V lost 2 bases and J lost 4 bases. Germline values: CDR1 MNHEY, CDR2 SMNVEV (reference sequence).